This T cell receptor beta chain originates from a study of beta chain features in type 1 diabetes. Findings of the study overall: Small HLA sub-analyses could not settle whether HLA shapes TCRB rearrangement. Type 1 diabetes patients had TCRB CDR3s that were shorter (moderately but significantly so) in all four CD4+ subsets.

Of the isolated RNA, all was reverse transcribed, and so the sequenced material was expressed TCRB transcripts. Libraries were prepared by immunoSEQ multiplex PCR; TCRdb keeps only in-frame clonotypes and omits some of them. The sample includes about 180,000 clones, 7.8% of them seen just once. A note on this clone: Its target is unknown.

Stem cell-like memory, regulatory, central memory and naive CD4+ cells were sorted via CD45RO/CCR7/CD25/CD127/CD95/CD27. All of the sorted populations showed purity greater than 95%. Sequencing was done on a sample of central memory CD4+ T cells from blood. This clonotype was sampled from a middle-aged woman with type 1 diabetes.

The DNA of the CDR3 is TGTGCCAGCACACAGGCGAGTTCCTACAATGAGCAGTTCTTC. Its translation is CASTQASSYNEQFF. The chain is built from TRBV2 and TRBJ2-1, with D tentatively TRBD1 (5 bases). Deletions cut 7 bases from V and 1 base from J, with 11 bases between. The germline V gene encodes CDR1 SNHLY and CDR2 FYNNEI. There are 14 residues in the CDR3.